This T cell receptor (beta chain) stems from a study of blood T cell repertoires in COVID-19. Study-wide background: COVID-19 samples, acute and convalescent, were from the United States, Italy and Spain. Sources were T cells, B-cell-depleted T cells, or PBMCs; the material itself was cDNA or gDNA.

The CDR3 extends over 15 amino acids. The V gene lost 2 bases and the J gene lost 0 bases, with 11 bases spanning the gap. Germline V gene sequence: CDR1 SGHRS, CDR2 YFSETQ. Per the original data handling: Amplification of reference gene primers provided the estimated nucleated cell counts. Repertoires were generated with immunoSEQ multiplex PCR, while TCRdb's copy carries only in-frame clones and drops some. V and J calls and clone size follow that table, whereas D and trimming were derived from the DNA. The table records about 210,000 clones, 82% of them present only once. This receptor was identified in a woman in her 40s with acute or convalescent COVID-19. The V gene is TRBV5-1, the J gene TRBJ1-1; D might be TRBD1 (6 bases). Sequencing was performed on peripheral blood. The CDR3: CASSFAGVMNTEAFF. The CDR3 DNA reads as TGCGCCAGCAGCTTTGCAGGGGTCATGAACACTGAAGCTTTCTTT.